The clone carrying this TCR beta chain turned up a few times. The data are from a study of blood T cell repertoires in COVID-19. About the study: The study drew acute and convalescent COVID-19 samples from the United States, Italy and Spain. The cDNA or gDNA used as material had been derived from T cells, B-cell-depleted T cells, or PBMCs.

Original handling: Amplification of reference gene primers was used by the study to estimate nucleated cell counts. TCRdb's copy holds only in-frame clones and misses some; the assay was immunoSEQ multiplex PCR. The D gene and trimming were derived from the DNA, and the V and J assignments and clone size from that table. Here the sample spans over 90,000 clones, roughly 86% being singletons. CDR1 and CDR2 from the germline V gene are LNHDA and SQIVND (reference sequence). V lost 5 bases and J lost 4; bases outside the gene matches: 20. This CDR3 spans 19 amino acids. The receptor's source is a woman between 55 and 75 years old in a cohort sampled during active or convalescent COVID-19. This rearrangement joins TRBV19 to TRBJ1-3; TRBD1 matches 7 bases. Material: peripheral blood. As DNA, the CDR3 is TGTGCCAGTAGTCTCGTCGGGACAGAGCTCATATCTGGAGGAAACACCATATATTTT. It translates to CASSLVGTELISGGNTIYF.